A single sample gave rise to the 13 T cell receptor beta chains below, sequenced in a study of blood T cell repertoires in COVID-19. Produced via immunoSEQ multiplex PCR; TCRdb's table is partial and in-frame only. The profile shows a few hundred thousand clones, around 84% of them singletons. Sequenced sample: peripheral blood. The receptors were sampled from a woman of 80 years or more with COVID-19, enrolled during active disease.

The rearrangement uses TRBV5-1 and TRBJ1-5, with a possible D match to TRBD1 (5 bases). This CDR3 is 16 amino acids long. The V gene's germline CDR1 is SGHRS and CDR2 YFSETQ. V lost 0 bases, J lost 0 bases, and 10 bases lay in between. The CDR3 nucleotides read TGCGCCAGCAGCTTGGGGGCAGGGAATAGCAATCAGCCCCAGCATTTT. It codes for CASSLGAGNSNQPQHF. Together with reference TRBV5-1 and TRBJ1-5, the CDR3 gives the full variable domain: KAGVTQTPRYLIKTRGQQVTLSCSPISGHRSVSWYQQTPGQGLQFLFEYFSETQRNKGNFPGRFSGRQFSNSRSEMNVSTLELGDSALYLCASSLGAGNSNQPQHFGDGTRLSIL.

V gene TRBV9 combines with J gene TRBJ1-2; D perhaps matches TRBD1 (5 bases). Looked up from germline, CDR1 is SGDLS and CDR2 is YYNGEE. V was shortened by 10 bases and J by 4 bases, with 20 bases between the two germline ends. CDR3 length equals 14 residues. CDR3 nucleotide sequence: TGTGCCCGGGGGGATAACCTTTCCCTCTATGGCTACACCTTC. Translation gives CARGDNLSLYGYTF.

This chain uses TRBV28 with TRBJ1-6, with D unclear. CDR3 length: 15 residues. V lost 7 bases, J lost 3 bases, and 13 bases lay in between. Germline loops: CDR1 MDHEN, CDR2 SYDVKM. CDR3 in DNA: TGTGCCAGCACTACGGCGGGGTTCTATAATTCACCCCTCCACTTT. It yields the protein CASTTAGFYNSPLHF.

This chain joins TRBV5-1 and TRBJ1-1, with D tentatively TRBD1 (6 bases). There are 13 residues in the CDR3. Between the trimmed V and J ends, which lost 4 bases and 1 base, there was a span of 8 bases. The germline V gene encodes CDR1 SGHRS and CDR2 YFSETQ. This CDR3 reads CASSAGANTEAFF. The CDR3 DNA follows: TGCGCCAGCAGCGCGGGGGCGAACACTGAAGCTTTCTTT.

This clone showed up just a few times. The V gene is TRBV18, the J gene TRBJ2-7, with a weak D call TRBD2 (5 bases). Germline CDR1 reads KGHSH; CDR2 reads LQKENI. The CDR3 is 14 residues long. Deletions cut 6 bases from V and 4 bases from J, with 16 bases between. In DNA, the CDR3 is TGTGCCAGCTCTCCGCGAGGGTATGCGTACGAGCAGTACGTC. Translating it yields CASSPRGYAYEQYV.

The chain employs TRBV10-3 and TRBJ1-4; 7 nucleotides match TRBD1. CDR1 ENHRY and CDR2 SYGVKD come from the germline V gene. J gave up 0 bases and V 6 bases, and 7 bases lay outside the gene matches. CDR3 length: 16 residues. CDR3 residues: CAISLDRPSTNEKLFF. In DNA, the CDR3 is TGTGCCATCAGCCTGGACAGGCCTTCAACTAATGAAAAACTGTTTTTT.

The rearrangement links TRBV19 to TRBJ1-5; tentatively, D is TRBD1 (6 bases). The V gene lost 7 bases and the J gene lost 7 bases, with 14 bases spanning the gap. Looked up from germline, CDR1 is LNHDA and CDR2 is SQIVND (reference sequence). The length of the CDR3 is 13 residues. CDR3 region: CASKDRSQQPQHF. The CDR3 DNA follows: TGTGCCAGTAAAGACAGGTCGCAGCAGCCCCAGCATTTT.

This chain connects TRBV11-2 to TRBJ2-3, with 12 positions matching TRBD2. V trimming: 6 bases; J trimming: 5 bases; junction bases outside the gene matches: 6. Germline V CDR1 and CDR2: SGHAT, FQNNGV. The CDR3 has 15 residues. The CDR3 region is CASSSSGGEQDTQYF. The CDR3 nucleotides are TGTGCCAGCAGTTCTAGCGGGGGGGAACAAGATACGCAGTATTTT.

This clone occurred a few times. This chain uses TRBV19 with TRBJ2-2, with TRBD2 identical over 10 bases. The CDR3 runs to 19 residues. CDR1 and CDR2 (germline): LNHDA, SQIVND (reference sequence). Trimming cost V 7 bases and J 0 bases; bases outside gene matches: 14. CDR3 sequence: CASTEISPSGGTNTGELFF. In DNA form, the CDR3 reads TGTGCCAGTACCGAGATATCGCCTAGCGGGGGTACGAACACCGGGGAGCTGTTTTTT.

The V call is TRBV3-1 (or the pseudogene TRBV3-2), the J call TRBJ2-5; the match to TRBD2 covers 12 bases. V lost 4 bases to trimming and J lost 4 bases; unmatched junction nucleotides: 4. In germline, CDR1 is LGHDT, CDR2 YNNKEL (reference sequence). The CDR3 is 15 amino acids. CDR3 residues: CASSPSGGARETQYF. CDR3 bases: TGTGCCAGCAGCCCTAGCGGGGGGGCCCGAGAGACCCAGTACTTC.

The rearrangement joins TRBV3-1 (or the pseudogene TRBV3-2) to TRBJ1-3; a possible D gene is TRBD1 (5 bases). CDR3 length: 15 residues. From germline, CDR1 is LGHDT and CDR2 YNNKEL (reference sequence). The V and J ends lost 6 bases and 4 bases respectively, with 16 bases between them. The CDR3, as DNA: TGTGCCAGCAGTCCGGCGGGACGAATGGGAAACACCATATATTTT. Encoded protein: CASSPAGRMGNTIYF.

This chain links TRBV11-1 with TRBJ2-3; D unclear. The length of the CDR3 is 11 residues. Deletions cut 11 bases from V and 6 bases from J, with 12 bases between. Germline V lookup: CDR1 SGHAT, CDR2 FQDESV (reference sequence). This CDR3 is CACSSGDTQYF. As DNA, the CDR3 is TGTGCCTGCTCCTCGGGTGATACGCAGTATTTT.

This clone was found once. V gene TRBV21-1 combines with J gene TRBJ1-5; the table's D gene call, TRBD1, was not cross checked with the DNA. TRBV21-1 constitutes a pseudogene. This CDR3 is built from 15 residues. The CDR3 DNA sequence: TGTGCCAGCAAAATGGACAGGGGGTACAATCAGCCCCAGCATTTT. This sequence encodes CASKMDRGYNQPQHF.